A single T cell receptor (beta chain) is shown here with its context. This entry belongs to a study of blood T cell repertoires in COVID-19. Study information: Specimens from acute and convalescent COVID-19 originated in the United States, Italy and Spain. T cells, B-cell-depleted T cells, or PBMCs provided the cDNA or gDNA that served as material.

Using immunoSEQ multiplex PCR, the repertoire was profiled, and TCRdb retains in-frame clones only, with some absent. The sample lists a few hundred thousand clones, approximately 91% occurring once. The V gene lost 3 bases and the J gene lost 4 bases, with 9 bases spanning the gap. The CDR3 sequence is 13 residues long. The germline V gene encodes CDR1 LNHDA and CDR2 SQIVND (reference sequence). This clonotype originated in a man younger than 35 with active or convalescent COVID-19. V and J are TRBV19 and TRBJ2-5; D not resolved. The sequenced sample consisted of peripheral blood. This chain's CDR3 is CASSISLVETQYF. In DNA, the CDR3 is TGTGCCAGTAGTATTAGTCTAGTAGAGACCCAGTACTTC.